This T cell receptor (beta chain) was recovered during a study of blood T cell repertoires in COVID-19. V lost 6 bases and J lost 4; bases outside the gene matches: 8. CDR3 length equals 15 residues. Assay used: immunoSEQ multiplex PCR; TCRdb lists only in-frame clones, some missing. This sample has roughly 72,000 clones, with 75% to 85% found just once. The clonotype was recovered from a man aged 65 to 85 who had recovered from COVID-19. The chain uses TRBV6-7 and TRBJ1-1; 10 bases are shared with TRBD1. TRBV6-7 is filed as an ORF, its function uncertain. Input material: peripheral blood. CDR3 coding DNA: TGTGCCAGCAGGCAACCGGGACAGGGGTGCACTGAAGCTTTCTTT. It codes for CASRQPGQGCTEAFF.